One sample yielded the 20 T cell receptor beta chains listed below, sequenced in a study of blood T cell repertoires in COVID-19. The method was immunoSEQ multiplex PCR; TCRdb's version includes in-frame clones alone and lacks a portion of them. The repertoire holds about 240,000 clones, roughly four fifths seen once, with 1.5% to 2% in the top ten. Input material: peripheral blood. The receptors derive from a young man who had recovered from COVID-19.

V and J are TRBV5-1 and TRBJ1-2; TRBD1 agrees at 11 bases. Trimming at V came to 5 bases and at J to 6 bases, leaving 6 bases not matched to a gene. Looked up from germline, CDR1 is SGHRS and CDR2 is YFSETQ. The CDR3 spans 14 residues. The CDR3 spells CASRAGQGADGYTF. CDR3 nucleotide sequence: TGCGCCAGCAGGGCAGGACAGGGGGCGGATGGCTACACCTTC.

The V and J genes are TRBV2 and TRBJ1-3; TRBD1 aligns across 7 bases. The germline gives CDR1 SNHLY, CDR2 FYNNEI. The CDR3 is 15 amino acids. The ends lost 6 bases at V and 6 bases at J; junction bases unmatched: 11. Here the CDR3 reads CASRITGVGTNTIYF. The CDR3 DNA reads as TGTGCCAGCAGAATAACAGGGGTCGGAACAAACACCATATATTTT. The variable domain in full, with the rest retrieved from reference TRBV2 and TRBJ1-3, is EPEVTQTPSHQVTQMGQEVILRCVPISNHLYFYWYRQILGQKVEFLVSFYNNEISEKSEIFDDQFSVERPDGSNFTLKIRSTKLEDSAMYFCASRITGVGTNTIYFGEGSWLTVV.

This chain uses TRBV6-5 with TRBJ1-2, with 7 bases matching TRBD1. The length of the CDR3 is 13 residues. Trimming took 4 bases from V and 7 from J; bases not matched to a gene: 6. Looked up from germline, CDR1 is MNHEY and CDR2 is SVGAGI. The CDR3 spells CASSFGTARGYTF. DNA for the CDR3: TGTGCCAGCAGTTTTGGGACAGCCCGTGGCTACACCTTC.

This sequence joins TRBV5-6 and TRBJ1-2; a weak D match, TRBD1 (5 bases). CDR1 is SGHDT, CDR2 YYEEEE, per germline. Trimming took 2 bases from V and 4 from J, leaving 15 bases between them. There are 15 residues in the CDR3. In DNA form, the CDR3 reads TGTGCCAGCAGCTTCGGGGGTGAGATACGCTATGGCTACACCTTC. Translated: CASSFGGEIRYGYTF.

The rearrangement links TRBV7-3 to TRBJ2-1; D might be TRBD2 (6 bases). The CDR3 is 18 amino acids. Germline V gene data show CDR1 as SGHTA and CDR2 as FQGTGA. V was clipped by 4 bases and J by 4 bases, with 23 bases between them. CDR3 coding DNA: TGTGCCAGCAGCTCCACTCCGGGACTCCTGCCCGGGTACAATGAGCAGTTCTTC. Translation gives CASSSTPGLLPGYNEQFF.

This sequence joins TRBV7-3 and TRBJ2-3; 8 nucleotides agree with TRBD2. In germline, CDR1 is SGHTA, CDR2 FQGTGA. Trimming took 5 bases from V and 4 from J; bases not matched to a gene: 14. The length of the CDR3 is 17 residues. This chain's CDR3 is CASSPHAPAGGPDTQYF. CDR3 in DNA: TGTGCCAGCAGCCCCCACGCCCCGGCGGGGGGCCCAGATACGCAGTATTTT.

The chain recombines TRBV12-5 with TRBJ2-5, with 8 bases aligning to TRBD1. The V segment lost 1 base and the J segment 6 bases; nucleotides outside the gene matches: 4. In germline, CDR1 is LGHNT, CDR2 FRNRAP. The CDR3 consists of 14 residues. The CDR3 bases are TGTGCTAGTGGTTTGGGGACAGGGAGACAGACCCAGTACTTC. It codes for CASGLGTGRQTQYF.

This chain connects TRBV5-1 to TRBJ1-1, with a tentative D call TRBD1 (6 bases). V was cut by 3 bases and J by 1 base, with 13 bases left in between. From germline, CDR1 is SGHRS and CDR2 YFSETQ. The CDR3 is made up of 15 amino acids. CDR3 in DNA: TGCGCCAGCAGCTGGGGAACAGGGAGGAACACTGAAGCTTTCTTT. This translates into CASSWGTGRNTEAFF.

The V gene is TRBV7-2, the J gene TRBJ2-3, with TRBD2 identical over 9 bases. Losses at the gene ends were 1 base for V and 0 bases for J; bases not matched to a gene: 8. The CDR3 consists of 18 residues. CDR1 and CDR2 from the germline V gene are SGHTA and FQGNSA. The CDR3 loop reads CASSLGLAGPTSTDTQYF. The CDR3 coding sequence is TGTGCCAGCAGCTTAGGGCTAGCGGGGCCAACTAGCACAGATACGCAGTATTTT.

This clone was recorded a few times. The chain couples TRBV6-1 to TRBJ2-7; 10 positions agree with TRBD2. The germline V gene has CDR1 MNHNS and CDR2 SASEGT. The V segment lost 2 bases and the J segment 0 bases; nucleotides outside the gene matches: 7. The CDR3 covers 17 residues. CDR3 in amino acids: CASSEWLAGDYSYEQYF. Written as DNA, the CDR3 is TGTGCCAGCAGTGAATGGCTAGCGGGGGACTACTCCTACGAGCAGTACTTC.

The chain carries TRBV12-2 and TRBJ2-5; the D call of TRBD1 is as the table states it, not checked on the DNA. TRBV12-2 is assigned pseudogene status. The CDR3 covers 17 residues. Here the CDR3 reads CASRLAMAFETRTAQYF. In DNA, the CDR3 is TGTGCAAGTCGCTTAGCGATGGCTTTCGAGACAAGAACGGCCCAGTACTTC.

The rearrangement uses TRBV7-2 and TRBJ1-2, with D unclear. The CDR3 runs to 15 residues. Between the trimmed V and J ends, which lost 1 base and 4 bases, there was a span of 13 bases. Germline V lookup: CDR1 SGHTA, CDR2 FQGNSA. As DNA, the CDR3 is TGTGCCAGCAGCTTAGACGCCGGGATGGCCTATGGCTACACCTTC. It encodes CASSLDAGMAYGYTF.

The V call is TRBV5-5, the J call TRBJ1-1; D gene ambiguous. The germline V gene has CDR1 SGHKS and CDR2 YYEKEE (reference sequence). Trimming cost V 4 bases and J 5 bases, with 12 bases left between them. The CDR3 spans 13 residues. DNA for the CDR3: TGTGCCAGCAGCCAATTTTCGGGGACTGAAGCTTTCTTT. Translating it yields CASSQFSGTEAFF.

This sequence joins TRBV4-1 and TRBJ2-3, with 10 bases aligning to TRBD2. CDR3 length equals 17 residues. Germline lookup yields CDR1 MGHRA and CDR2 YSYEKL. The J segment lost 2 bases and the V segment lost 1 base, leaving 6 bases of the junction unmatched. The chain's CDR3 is CASSQATSGVFTDTQYF. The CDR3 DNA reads TGCGCCAGCAGCCAAGCTACTAGCGGGGTCTTCACAGATACGCAGTATTTT.

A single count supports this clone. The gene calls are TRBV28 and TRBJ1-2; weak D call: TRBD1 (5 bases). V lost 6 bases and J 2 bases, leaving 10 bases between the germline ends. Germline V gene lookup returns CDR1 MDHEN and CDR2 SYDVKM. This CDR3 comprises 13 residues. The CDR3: CASSRDSNYGYTF. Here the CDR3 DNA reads TGTGCCAGCAGCCGCGACAGCAACTATGGCTACACCTTC.

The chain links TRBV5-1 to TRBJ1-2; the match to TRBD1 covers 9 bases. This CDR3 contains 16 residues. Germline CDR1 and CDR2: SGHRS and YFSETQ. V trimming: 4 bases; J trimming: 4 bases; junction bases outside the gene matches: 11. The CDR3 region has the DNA TGCGCCAGCAGCAACACCGGGACAGGGACTATCTATGGCTACACCTTC. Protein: CASSNTGTGTIYGYTF. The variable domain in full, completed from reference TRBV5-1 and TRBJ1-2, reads KAGVTQTPRYLIKTRGQQVTLSCSPISGHRSVSWYQQTPGQGLQFLFEYFSETQRNKGNFPGRFSGRQFSNSRSEMNVSTLELGDSALYLCASSNTGTGTIYGYTFGSGTRLTVV.

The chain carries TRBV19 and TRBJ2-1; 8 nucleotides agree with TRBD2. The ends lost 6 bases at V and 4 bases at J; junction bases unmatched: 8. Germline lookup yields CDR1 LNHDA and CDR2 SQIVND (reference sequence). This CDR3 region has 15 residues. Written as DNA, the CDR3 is TGTGCCAGTAGGACGGGACTAGGGACATACAATGAGCAGTTCTTC. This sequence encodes CASRTGLGTYNEQFF.

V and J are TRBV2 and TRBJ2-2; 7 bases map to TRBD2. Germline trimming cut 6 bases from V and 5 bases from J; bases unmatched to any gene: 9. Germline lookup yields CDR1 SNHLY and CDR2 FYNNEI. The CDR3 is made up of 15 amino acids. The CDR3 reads CASSLSGLPTGELFF. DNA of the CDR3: TGTGCCAGCAGCCTTTCGGGACTACCTACCGGGGAGCTGTTTTTT. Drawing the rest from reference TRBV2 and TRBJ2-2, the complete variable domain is EPEVTQTPSHQVTQMGQEVILRCVPISNHLYFYWYRQILGQKVEFLVSFYNNEISEKSEIFDDQFSVERPDGSNFTLKIRSTKLEDSAMYFCASSLSGLPTGELFFGEGSRLTVL.

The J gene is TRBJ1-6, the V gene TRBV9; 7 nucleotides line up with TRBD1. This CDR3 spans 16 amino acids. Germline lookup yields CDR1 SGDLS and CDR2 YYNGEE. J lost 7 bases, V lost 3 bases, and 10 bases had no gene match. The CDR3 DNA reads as TGTGCCAGCAGCGATGGATCACAGGGGTGGAATTCACCCCTCCACTTT. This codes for CASSDGSQGWNSPLHF.

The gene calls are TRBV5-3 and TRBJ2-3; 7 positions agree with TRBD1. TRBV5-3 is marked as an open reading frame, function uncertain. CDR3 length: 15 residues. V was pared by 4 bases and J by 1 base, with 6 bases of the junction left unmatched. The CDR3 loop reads CARSGRGQGTDTQYF. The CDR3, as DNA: TGTGCCAGAAGCGGCCGAGGACAGGGCACAGATACGCAGTATTTT.